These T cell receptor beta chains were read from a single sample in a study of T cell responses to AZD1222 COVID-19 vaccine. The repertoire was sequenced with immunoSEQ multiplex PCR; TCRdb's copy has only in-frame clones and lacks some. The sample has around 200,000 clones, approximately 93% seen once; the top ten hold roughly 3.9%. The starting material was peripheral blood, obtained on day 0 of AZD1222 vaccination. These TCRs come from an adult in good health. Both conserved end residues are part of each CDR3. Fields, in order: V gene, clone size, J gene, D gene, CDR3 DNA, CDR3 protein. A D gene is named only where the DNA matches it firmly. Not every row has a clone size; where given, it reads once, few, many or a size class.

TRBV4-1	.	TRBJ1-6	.	TGCGCCAGCAGCCTCGAGTGGGACGGTTCACCCCTCCACTTT	CASSLEWDGSPLHF
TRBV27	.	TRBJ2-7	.	TGTGCCAGCCACTGGGGGTACGAGCAGTACTTC	CASHWGYEQYF
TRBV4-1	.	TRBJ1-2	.	TGCGCCAGCAGCCATGGCAGGGTGGAGGGCTACACCTTC	CASSHGRVEGYTF
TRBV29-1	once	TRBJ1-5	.	TGCAGCGTTAAAATTGGCAATCAGCCCCAGCATTTT	CSVKIGNQPQHF
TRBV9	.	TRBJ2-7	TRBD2	TGTGCCAGCAGCGTAGCGGCGGGGGGTAGGTACGAGCAGTACTTC	CASSVAAGGRYEQYF
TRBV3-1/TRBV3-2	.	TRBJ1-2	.	TGTGCCAGCAGCCAAGATCTTGGCTACACCTTC	CASSQDLGYTF
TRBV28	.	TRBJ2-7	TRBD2	TGTGCCAGCAGGGCGACTAGCCCAAAATTCGAGCAGTACTTC	CASRATSPKFEQYF
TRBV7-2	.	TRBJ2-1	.	TGTGCCAGCAGCCCCTGGACCGCTACTTACAATGAGCAGTTCTTC	CASSPWTATYNEQFF
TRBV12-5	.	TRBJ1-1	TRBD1	TGTGCTAGTGGGACAGGGGGGCTAATGAACACTGAAGCTTTCTTT	CASGTGGLMNTEAFF
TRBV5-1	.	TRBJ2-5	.	TGCGCCAGCAGCTTGACAGGGAGGAAGACCCAGTACTTC	CASSLTGRKTQYF
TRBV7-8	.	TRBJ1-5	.	TGTGCCAGCAGCTTAGTTCGGCAAAACCAGCCCCAGCATTTT	CASSLVRQNQPQHF
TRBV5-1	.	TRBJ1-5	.	TGCGCCAGCAGCTTGGGGGGGCACAATCAGCCCCAGCATTTT	CASSLGGHNQPQHF
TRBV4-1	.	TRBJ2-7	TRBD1	TGCGCCAGCAGCCAAGACCCCGAGGGGGCGAGGTACGAGCAGTACTTC	CASSQDPEGARYEQYF
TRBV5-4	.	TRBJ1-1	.	TGTGCCAGCAGCTCAACAGGGCCACGGAACACTGAAGCTTTCTTT	CASSSTGPRNTEAFF
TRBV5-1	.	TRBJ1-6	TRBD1	TGCGCCAGCAGCCCCGGACAGGGGAATTCACCCCTCCACTTT	CASSPGQGNSPLHF
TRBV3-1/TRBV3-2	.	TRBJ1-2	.	TGTGCCAGCAGCCAAGGAAAAAGGGGACCCTATGGCTACACCTTC	CASSQGKRGPYGYTF